What follows are 24 T cell receptor beta chains derived from one specimen sequenced in a study of control samples from healthy donors and cancer patients. Method: immunoSEQ multiplex PCR; TCRdb's copy keeps in-frame clones and lacks some. In the table there are hundreds of thousands of clones, over 75% of which are singletons. What was sequenced was PBMCs. The receptors originated from a man aged 40-50 years with head and neck cancer.

This clone was observed once. The chain has TRBV3-1 (or the pseudogene TRBV3-2) and TRBJ2-1; the D gene is possibly TRBD1 (6 bases). The CDR3 is 17 amino acids. Germline lookup yields CDR1 LGHDT and CDR2 YNNKEL (reference sequence). V was pared by 1 base and J by 3 bases, with 16 bases between. CDR3 nucleotides: TGTGCCAGCAGCCAAGCGTATGGGGGCAGAAACTACAATGAGCAGTTCTTC. It encodes CASSQAYGGRNYNEQFF.

The chain recombines TRBV28 with TRBJ2-1; D is possibly TRBD2 (5 bases). Trimming removed 4 bases at V and 7 bases at J, with 14 bases between. This CDR3 has 14 residues. From germline, CDR1 is MDHEN and CDR2 SYDVKM. For the CDR3, the DNA is TGTGCCAGCAGTTCTCGGGGTCCGAAGAATGAGCAGTTCTTC. It codes for CASSSRGPKNEQFF. Based on the CDR3 plus reference TRBV28 and TRBJ2-1, the full variable domain is DVKVTQSSRYLVKRTGEKVFLECVQDMDHENMFWYRQDPGLGLRLIYFSYDVKMKEKGDIPEGYSVSREKKERFSLILESASTNQTSMYLCASSSRGPKNEQFFGPGTRLTVL.

The chain is built from TRBV28 and TRBJ2-2; 7 bases line up with TRBD2. V was clipped by 2 bases and J by 2 bases; unmatched bases: 5. Germline V gives CDR1 MDHEN, CDR2 SYDVKM. The CDR3 contains 16 residues. The CDR3 region is CASSLNGGINTGELFF. The CDR3 DNA reads as TGTGCCAGCAGTTTAAACGGGGGGATCAACACCGGGGAGCTGTTTTTT. Supplemented by reference TRBV28 and TRBJ2-2, the full variable domain reads DVKVTQSSRYLVKRTGEKVFLECVQDMDHENMFWYRQDPGLGLRLIYFSYDVKMKEKGDIPEGYSVSREKKERFSLILESASTNQTSMYLCASSLNGGINTGELFFGEGSRLTVL.

CDR3 in DNA: TGTGCCAGCAGCCGTACAGATACGAACACTGAAGCTTTCTTT. Its protein product is CASSRTDTNTEAFF. The chain is built from TRBV11-2 and TRBJ1-1; no firm D call. Germline assignment: CDR1 SGHAT and CDR2 FQNNGV. V was clipped by 5 bases and J by 1 base, with 11 bases between them. The CDR3 spans 14 residues.

The rearrangement joins TRBV19 to TRBJ2-7, with 16 bases matching TRBD2. The V and J ends lost 6 bases and 0 bases, in that order; junction bases with no gene match: 8. The CDR3 sequence is 18 residues long. CDR1 and CDR2 (germline): LNHDA, SQIVND (reference sequence). The chain's CDR3 is CASSPPGTSGRGSYEQYF. The CDR3 bases are TGTGCCAGTAGCCCACCCGGGACTAGCGGGAGGGGCTCCTACGAGCAGTACTTC.

The chain uses TRBV4-2 and TRBJ1-2, with D uncertain. Trimming shortened V by 6 bases and J by 4 bases, and 9 bases separated the two germline ends. Germline loops: CDR1 LGHNA, CDR2 YNFKEQ. There are 12 residues in the CDR3. This CDR3 is CASSIGSYGYTF. The DNA for the CDR3 is TGTGCCAGCAGTATAGGTAGCTATGGCTACACCTTC.

Of note for this clone: The sample carries other DNA sequences with the same CDR3. The V call is TRBV7-9, the J call TRBJ2-5; D might be TRBD2 (5 bases). Germline V CDR1 and CDR2: SEHNR, FQNEAQ (reference sequence). The CDR3 contains 12 residues. Trimming took 5 bases from V and 4 from J, leaving 8 bases between them. CDR3 protein: CASSAEGETQYF. CDR3 coding DNA: TGTGCCAGCAGCGCCGAGGGAGAGACCCAGTACTTC.

This clone came up a few times. J is TRBJ1-5 and V is TRBV20-1; D not certain. Germline loops: CDR1 DFQATT, CDR2 SNEGSKA (reference sequence). The CDR3 extends over 13 amino acids. The V and J ends lost 3 bases and 6 bases respectively, with 12 bases between them. This chain's CDR3 is CSASDPTSQPQHF. The CDR3 DNA reads TGCAGTGCTAGTGACCCGACCAGTCAGCCCCAGCATTTT.

The chain is built from TRBV28 and TRBJ2-7; 7 bases are shared with TRBD1. Looked up from germline, CDR1 is MDHEN and CDR2 is SYDVKM. The trim removed 4 bases at V and 4 bases at J, leaving 7 bases unmatched. The CDR3 runs 14 residues. The CDR3 spells CASSSTGTEYEQYF. The CDR3 DNA reads as TGTGCCAGCAGTTCTACCGGGACAGAATACGAGCAGTACTTC. Combining the CDR3 with reference TRBV28 and TRBJ2-7 gives the whole variable domain DVKVTQSSRYLVKRTGEKVFLECVQDMDHENMFWYRQDPGLGLRLIYFSYDVKMKEKGDIPEGYSVSREKKERFSLILESASTNQTSMYLCASSSTGTEYEQYFGPGTRLTVT.

V gene TRBV9 combines with J gene TRBJ1-1; possible D gene TRBD1, 6 bases. Germline loops: CDR1 SGDLS, CDR2 YYNGEE. The CDR3 sequence is 18 residues long. V dropped 4 bases and J dropped 4 bases, with 26 bases sitting between them. The CDR3, as DNA: TGTGCCAGCAGCCCTGCACGGTTCATGCAACAGGGATCCACTGAAGCTTTCTTT. Translation: CASSPARFMQQGSTEAFF.

This chain joins TRBV30 and TRBJ2-7; perhaps TRBD2 as D (6 bases). Trimming cost V 4 bases and J 3 bases, with 13 bases left between them. In germline, CDR1 is GTSNPN, CDR2 SVGIG (reference sequence). The CDR3 is 13 residues long. This CDR3 reads CAWTYGGRYEQYF. The CDR3 nucleotides read TGTGCCTGGACCTACGGGGGTCGCTACGAGCAGTACTTC.

This clone was observed a handful of times. The chain couples TRBV29-1 to TRBJ2-3, with D uncertain. CDR1 and CDR2 (germline): SQVTM, ANQGSEA. Trimming took off 4 bases at V and 6 bases at J, with 11 bases between the two ends. CDR3 length: 12 residues. Here the CDR3 reads CSVGGPWDTQYF. The CDR3, as DNA: TGCAGCGTTGGTGGCCCCTGGGATACGCAGTATTTT.

CDR3 bases: TGTGCCAGCACCTACTTACGCACCGGGGAGCTGTTTTTT. Protein sequence: CASTYLRTGELFF. The chain has TRBV28 and TRBJ2-2; D is uncertain. The CDR3 covers 13 residues. Trimming removed 7 bases from V and 4 bases from J, with 10 bases in between. Germline V CDR1 and CDR2: MDHEN, SYDVKM. Filled out from reference TRBV28 and TRBJ2-2, the complete variable domain reads DVKVTQSSRYLVKRTGEKVFLECVQDMDHENMFWYRQDPGLGLRLIYFSYDVKMKEKGDIPEGYSVSREKKERFSLILESASTNQTSMYLCASTYLRTGELFFGEGSRLTVL.

The chain carries TRBV7-3 and TRBJ1-1; D not certain. V lost 5 bases and J lost 1, with 8 bases in between. CDR3 size: 13 residues. Germline CDR1 SGHTA, CDR2 FQGTGA. The CDR3 nucleotides are TGTGCCAGCAGCCCTCAGGAGAACACTGAAGCTTTCTTT. It translates to CASSPQENTEAFF.

V gene TRBV27 combines with J gene TRBJ2-2, with TRBD2 as a possible D gene (6 bases). Germline CDR1 reads MNHEY; CDR2 reads SMNVEV (reference sequence). The CDR3 covers 17 residues. Trimming removed 4 bases at V and 4 bases at J, with 19 bases between. CDR3 nucleotides: TGTGCCAGCAGTTCAAATACCCTGGGACTTTTCACCGGGGAGCTGTTTTTT. Protein product: CASSSNTLGLFTGELFF.

This sequence joins TRBV6-6 and TRBJ1-2, with 7 bases aligning to TRBD1. The CDR3 totals 13 residues. Trimming took 5 bases from V and 5 from J; bases not matched to a gene: 5. The germline gives CDR1 MNHNY, CDR2 SVGAGI (reference sequence). This CDR3 is CASSNLGQYGYTF. In nucleotides, the CDR3 is TGTGCCAGCAGTAATCTGGGACAGTATGGCTACACCTTC.

V and J are TRBV5-1 and TRBJ1-4; D is ambiguous. The V gene's germline CDR1 is SGHRS and CDR2 YFSETQ. The length of the CDR3 is 16 residues. The V and J ends lost 0 bases and 4 bases respectively, with 13 bases between them. The CDR3 reads CASSLGLGLGNEKLFF. The CDR3 nucleotides are TGCGCCAGCAGCTTGGGTTTGGGGTTGGGTAATGAAAAACTGTTTTTT.

This chain uses TRBV7-2 with TRBJ2-5; D is unresolved. The CDR3 runs 17 residues. Trimming left V 1 base short and J 0 bases short, with 15 bases between. The V gene's germline CDR1 is SGHTA and CDR2 FQGNSA. In DNA form, the CDR3 reads TGTGCCAGCAGCTTAGAATTAGCATACAAGTACCAAGAGACCCAGTACTTC. Protein: CASSLELAYKYQETQYF.

The J gene is TRBJ1-1, the V gene TRBV3-1 (or the pseudogene TRBV3-2); the D gene is possibly TRBD1 (6 bases). The ends were cut back, 2 bases at V and 1 base at J, with 14 bases in the middle. The CDR3 length is 16 residues. The V gene's germline CDR1 is LGHDT and CDR2 YNNKEL (reference sequence). The CDR3 loop is CASSQTTTRGNTEAFF. CDR3 bases: TGTGCCAGCAGCCAAACTACGACCAGGGGGAACACTGAAGCTTTCTTT.

The chain couples TRBV6-5 to TRBJ1-5; D is undetermined. Germline CDR1 is MNHEY and CDR2 is SVGAGI. This CDR3 region has 14 residues. V gave up 8 bases and J gave up 7 bases, with 18 bases separating them. The CDR3 loop is CASRMGLIEQPQHF. CDR3 coding DNA: TGTGCCAGCCGTATGGGCCTCATTGAACAGCCCCAGCATTTT.

This clone was picked up a small number of times. The genes are TRBV25-1 and TRBJ1-5; weak D call: TRBD1 (5 bases). Trimming stripped 4 bases from V and 4 bases from J, with 8 bases between. The CDR3 spans 13 residues. Looked up from germline, CDR1 is MGHDK and CDR2 is SYGVNS. The CDR3 protein is CASSVGGNQPQHF. The DNA of the CDR3 is TGTGCCAGCAGTGTGGGGGGAAATCAGCCCCAGCATTTT.

The V call is TRBV3-1 (or the pseudogene TRBV3-2), the J call TRBJ1-1; 7 bases are shared with TRBD1. The germline V gene encodes CDR1 LGHDT and CDR2 YNNKEL (reference sequence). The junction had 11 bases not matched to a gene; V was cut back by 5 bases and J by 5 bases. This CDR3 has 15 residues. The CDR3, as DNA: TGTGCCAGCAGCTCGCAACAGGGGCTGGGGACTGAAGCTTTCTTT. This sequence encodes CASSSQQGLGTEAFF.

This chain connects TRBV6-4 to TRBJ2-1; 10 bases match TRBD1. Germline V gene data show CDR1 as MRHNA and CDR2 as SNTAGT. The CDR3 is 16 amino acids. J was trimmed by 9 bases and V by 2 bases; bases with no gene match: 10. CDR3 sequence reads: CASSDRAGTGVFEQFF. CDR3 nucleotides: TGTGCCAGCAGTGACAGGGCCGGGACAGGGGTGTTTGAGCAGTTCTTC.

The chain uses TRBV11-2 and TRBJ2-1, with D possibly TRBD1 on 6 matching bases. Germline V gene data show CDR1 as SGHAT and CDR2 as FQNNGV. The CDR3 consists of 15 residues. The V and J ends lost 5 bases and 4 bases respectively, with 15 bases between them. The DNA of the CDR3 is TGTGCCAGCAGCCCCGGGACATACGGATACAATGAGCAGTTCTTC. It codes for CASSPGTYGYNEQFF.